Listed below are T cell receptor beta chains from one sample, sequenced in a study of technical replicates of blood from a handful of donors. Only in-frame clones appear in the TCRdb table, and some are missing; sequencing was by immunoSEQ multiplex PCR. The data hold 79,000 or so clones, with 96% observed a single time. Sequenced: T cells isolated from PBMCs. Receptors originate from a human donor in good health. CDR3s include the opening cysteine and the closing phenylalanine or tryptophan. The order of the fields is J gene, D gene, V gene, clone size, CDR3 length, CDR3 DNA, CDR3 protein. The D gene is left open where the match is weak. Clone size is given for some rows only: seen once, a few or many times, or a class if the clone is expanded.

J: TRBJ2-4
D: TRBD2
V: TRBV11-3
size: .
length: 18
DNA: TGTGCCAGCAGTTGGACTAGCGGGAGGGTGAGAGCCAAAAACATTCAGTACTTC
CDR3: CASSWTSGRVRAKNIQYF

J: TRBJ1-4
D: TRBD1
V: TRBV5-6
size: few
length: 15
DNA: TGTGCCAGCAGCCTCTGGAGGGACAGGAATGAAAAACTGTTTTTT
CDR3: CASSLWRDRNEKLFF

J: TRBJ2-7
D: TRBD2
V: TRBV4-2
size: .
length: 15
DNA: TGTGCCAGCAGCCAGTTAGCGGGAGGGGTTGGGGGGGAGTACTTC
CDR3: CASSQLAGGVGGEYF

J: TRBJ1-2
D: TRBD1
V: TRBV4-3
size: .
length: 16
DNA: TGCGCCAGCAGCCAAGATCTGGGACAGGCTAACTATGGCTACACCTTC
CDR3: CASSQDLGQANYGYTF

J: TRBJ2-3
D: .
V: TRBV5-4
size: .
length: 17
DNA: TGTGCCAGCAGCTTGGCCAGCCCTTTCGATGAGGCAGATACGCAGTATTTT
CDR3: CASSLASPFDEADTQYF

J: TRBJ1-4
D: .
V: TRBV19
size: .
length: 16
DNA: TGTGCCAGTAGGAGATCACCCCAGGCAACTAATGAAAAACTGTTTTTT
CDR3: CASRRSPQATNEKLFF

J: TRBJ1-1
D: .
V: TRBV4-3
size: .
length: 13
DNA: TGCGCCAGCAGCCAGACTTTTAACACTGAAGCTTTCTTT
CDR3: CASSQTFNTEAFF

J: TRBJ1-5
D: .
V: TRBV19
size: .
length: 14
DNA: TGTGCCAGTAATTGGGGGGAAGGCAATCAGCCCCAGCATTTT
CDR3: CASNWGEGNQPQHF

J: TRBJ1-5
D: .
V: TRBV30
size: .
length: 13
DNA: TGTGCCTGGAGTTTAGGACAAATGCGGCCCCAGCATTTT
CDR3: CAWSLGQMRPQHF

J: TRBJ2-5
D: .
V: TRBV25-1
size: .
length: 13
DNA: TGTGCCAGCAGTCAGGGTGTTCAAGAGACCCAGTACTTC
CDR3: CASSQGVQETQYF

J: TRBJ2-5
D: .
V: TRBV5-3
size: .
length: 16
DNA: TGTGCCAGAAGCTTGAGGAGGGACGCACGACAAGAGACCCAGTACTTC
CDR3: CARSLRRDARQETQYF

J: TRBJ2-3
D: TRBD1
V: TRBV7-3
size: .
length: 15
DNA: TGTGCCAGCAGCTCTACGGGACAGTACACAGATACGCAGTATTTT
CDR3: CASSSTGQYTDTQYF

J: TRBJ1-2
D: TRBD1
V: TRBV27
size: .
length: 16
DNA: TGTGCCAGCAGTACACAGGGGCAGGCGGCCCCCTATGGCTACACCTTC
CDR3: CASSTQGQAAPYGYTF

J: TRBJ2-7
D: TRBD2
V: TRBV6-4
size: .
length: 13
DNA: TGTGCCAGCAGCCCCGGGGGAGGGTACGAGCAGTACTTC
CDR3: CASSPGGGYEQYF

J: TRBJ2-5
D: .
V: TRBV27
size: .
length: 14
DNA: TGTGCCAGCAGTTTATCCGGGTACCAAGAGACCCAGTACTTC
CDR3: CASSLSGYQETQYF

J: TRBJ1-3
D: .
V: TRBV4-1
size: .
length: 16
DNA: TGCGCCAGCAGCCAAGGTAGTTTTACCTCTGGAAACACCATATATTTT
CDR3: CASSQGSFTSGNTIYF

J: TRBJ2-2
D: .
V: TRBV4-2
size: .
length: 15
DNA: TGTGCCAGCAGCCAAGATCCAGCTAGAACCGGGGAGCTGTTTTTT
CDR3: CASSQDPARTGELFF

J: TRBJ1-2
D: .
V: TRBV14
size: once
length: 15
DNA: TGTGCCAGCAGCCAAGACAGGGGTTCCTACTATGGCTACACCTTC
CDR3: CASSQDRGSYYGYTF

J: TRBJ1-1
D: .
V: TRBV30
size: .
length: 13
DNA: TGTGCCTGGAGTGCTCCGAGGAACACTGAAGCTTTCTTT
CDR3: CAWSAPRNTEAFF

J: TRBJ2-7
D: TRBD2
V: TRBV13
size: .
length: 16
DNA: TGTGCCAGCAGCAGGACTAGCGGTTTAAGCTCCTACGAGCAGTACTTC
CDR3: CASSRTSGLSSYEQYF

J: TRBJ2-7
D: .
V: TRBV10-2
size: .
length: 12
DNA: TGCGCCAGCTCAACAGGGAGCTACGAGCAGTACTTC
CDR3: CASSTGSYEQYF

J: TRBJ2-1
D: TRBD2
V: TRBV5-6
size: .
length: 17
DNA: TGTGCCAGCAGCTTAAATAGCGGGGAGGGCCTCTACAATGAGCAGTTCTTC
CDR3: CASSLNSGEGLYNEQFF

J: TRBJ2-7
D: .
V: TRBV19
size: .
length: 15
DNA: TGTGCCAGTAGTGTTGCCGGGACAACGGGCTACGAGCAGTACTTC
CDR3: CASSVAGTTGYEQYF

J: TRBJ1-1
D: .
V: TRBV9
size: .
length: 10
DNA: TGTGCCAGCGGAGGGGCCGAGGCTTTCTTT
CDR3: CASGGAEAFF

J: TRBJ2-3
D: .
V: TRBV9
size: .
length: 13
DNA: TGTGCCAGCAGCGTAGCGGGTGCAGATACGCAGTATTTT
CDR3: CASSVAGADTQYF

J: TRBJ1-5
D: .
V: TRBV28
size: .
length: 13
DNA: TGTGCCAGCAGTTTGTGGACAGATCAGCCCCAGCATTTT
CDR3: CASSLWTDQPQHF

J: TRBJ2-7
D: TRBD2
V: TRBV11-2
size: .
length: 15
DNA: TGTGCCAGCAGCTCGAGACTAGCGGGCTCCTACGAGCAGTACTTC
CDR3: CASSSRLAGSYEQYF

J: TRBJ1-4
D: TRBD1
V: TRBV6-1
size: .
length: 18
DNA: TGTGCCAGCAGTGATATCAACAGGGGGCCCCTCGCCAATGAAAAACTGTTTTTT
CDR3: CASSDINRGPLANEKLFF

J: TRBJ2-2
D: .
V: TRBV6-4
size: .
length: 11
DNA: TGTGCCAGCAAGGAGGCCGGGGAGCTGTTTTTT
CDR3: CASKEAGELFF

J: TRBJ2-5
D: .
V: TRBV25-1
size: .
length: 13
DNA: TGTGCCAGCAGTGTAGGCGTCGGGGAGACCCAGTACTTC
CDR3: CASSVGVGETQYF

J: TRBJ2-7
D: .
V: TRBV6-5
size: .
length: 15
DNA: TGTGCCAGCAGTTACTCGATGGGGGCGGCCTACGAGCAGTACTTC
CDR3: CASSYSMGAAYEQYF

J: TRBJ2-5
D: .
V: TRBV5-1
size: .
length: 12
DNA: TGCGCCAGCAGCTTGGCTACTGAGACCCAGTACTTC
CDR3: CASSLATETQYF

J: TRBJ1-2
D: TRBD1
V: TRBV11-2
size: .
length: 14
DNA: TGTGCCAGCAGCCAAGGGGCGGGACAGGGCGGCTACACCTTC
CDR3: CASSQGAGQGGYTF

J: TRBJ2-7
D: .
V: TRBV28
size: .
length: 12
DNA: TGTGCCAGCAACCGCGGGTCTAGCGATCAGTACTTC
CDR3: CASNRGSSDQYF

J: TRBJ2-7
D: .
V: TRBV7-2
size: .
length: 14
DNA: TGTGCCAGCAGTCCAGGGTACCAGTCCTACGAGCAGTACTTC
CDR3: CASSPGYQSYEQYF

J: TRBJ2-3
D: TRBD1
V: TRBV28
size: .
length: 15
DNA: TGTGCCAGCAGTTTTTTGGACAGGGCCACAGATACGCAGTATTTT
CDR3: CASSFLDRATDTQYF

J: TRBJ2-3
D: TRBD1
V: TRBV27
size: .
length: 14
DNA: TGTGCCAGCAGTAAACGACAGGGGACAGATACGCAGTATTTT
CDR3: CASSKRQGTDTQYF

J: TRBJ2-7
D: .
V: TRBV27
size: .
length: 16
DNA: TGTGCCAGCAGTATGATACAGGGCATGAGCTCCTACGAGCAGTACTTC
CDR3: CASSMIQGMSSYEQYF

J: TRBJ1-2
D: TRBD1
V: TRBV19
size: .
length: 13
DNA: TGTGCCAGTAAATTCGACAGGGACTATGGCTACACCTTC
CDR3: CASKFDRDYGYTF

J: TRBJ2-7
D: TRBD1
V: TRBV9
size: .
length: 14
DNA: TGTGCCAGCAGCGTGGGGGACAGCTCCTACGAGCAGTACTTC
CDR3: CASSVGDSSYEQYF

J: TRBJ2-1
D: TRBD2
V: TRBV29-1
size: .
length: 13
DNA: TGCAGCACATCTCGGGGGGGGTACAATGAGCAGTTCTTC
CDR3: CSTSRGGYNEQFF

J: TRBJ2-7
D: TRBD1
V: TRBV5-1
size: .
length: 12
DNA: TGCGCCAGCAGTTCCGCAGGGGGCGAGCAGTACTTC
CDR3: CASSSAGGEQYF